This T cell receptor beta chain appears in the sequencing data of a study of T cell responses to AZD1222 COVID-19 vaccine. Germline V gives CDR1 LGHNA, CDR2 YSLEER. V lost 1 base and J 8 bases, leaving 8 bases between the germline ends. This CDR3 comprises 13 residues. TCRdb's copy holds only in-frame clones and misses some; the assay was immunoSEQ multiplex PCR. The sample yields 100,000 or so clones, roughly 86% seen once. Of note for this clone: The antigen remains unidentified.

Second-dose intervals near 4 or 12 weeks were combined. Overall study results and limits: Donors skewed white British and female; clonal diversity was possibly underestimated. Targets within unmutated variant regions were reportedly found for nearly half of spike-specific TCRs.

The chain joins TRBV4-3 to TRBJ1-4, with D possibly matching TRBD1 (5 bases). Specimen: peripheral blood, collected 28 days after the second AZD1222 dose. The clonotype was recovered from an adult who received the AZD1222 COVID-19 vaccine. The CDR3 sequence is CASSQVSGEKLFF. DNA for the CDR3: TGCGCCAGCAGCCAAGTTTCAGGGGAAAAACTGTTTTTT.